There are many counts of the clone carrying this T cell receptor beta chain. Antigen: not known. Individual cDNA molecules were tagged with unique molecular identifiers. TCRdb used MiXCR to reprocess the 5' RACE reads, holding one entry per CDR3 protein. Here the sample spans around 56,000 distinct CDR3 sequences, around 8% being singletons. This entry belongs to a study of early T cells in non-severe SARS-CoV-2 infection. Study context: Whole-blood bulk RNA, unsorted, was sequenced, and chains were unpaired.

The CDR3 covers 15 residues. The V gene lost 4 bases and the J gene lost 1 base, with 13 bases spanning the gap. The germline gives CDR1 LGHNA, CDR2 YSLEER. Study conclusions and caveats: VDJdb-based matching was biased toward anti-spike CD8 responses and missed private and CD4 specificities.

Specimen: whole blood, collected at baseline. This rearrangement joins TRBV4-3 to TRBJ2-5, with unresolved D. The source of this sequence is an adult who was a healthcare worker with PCR-confirmed SARS-CoV-2 infection or an uninfected control (not recorded which). The DNA of the CDR3 is TGCGCCAGCAGCCCACAGTCATCACCCCAAGAGACCCAGTACTTC. This codes for CASSPQSSPQETQYF.